The T cell receptor (beta chain) described here comes from a study of T-cell memory formation after mild COVID-19. One entry per CDR3 protein results from TCRdb running MiXCR on the 5' RACE reads. The sample has about 260,000 distinct CDR3 sequences; around 15% are singletons. Trimming removed 6 bases from V and 7 bases from J; junction bases left unmatched: 11. CDR3 length: 15 amino acids. The germline V gene encodes CDR1 SNHLY and CDR2 FYNNEI. Sequencing input: PBMCs or a T cell subset sorted from them (not recorded which). The sequence derives from a young man who had mild COVID-19 (a few samples of this study predate the infection). Cell type and time point are not known. This chain uses TRBV2 with TRBJ1-5; the match to TRBD1 covers 8 bases. This chain's CDR3 is CASSKNRGEEQPQHF. The CDR3 bases are TGTGCCAGCAGCAAGAACAGGGGGGAAGAGCAGCCCCAGCATTTT.